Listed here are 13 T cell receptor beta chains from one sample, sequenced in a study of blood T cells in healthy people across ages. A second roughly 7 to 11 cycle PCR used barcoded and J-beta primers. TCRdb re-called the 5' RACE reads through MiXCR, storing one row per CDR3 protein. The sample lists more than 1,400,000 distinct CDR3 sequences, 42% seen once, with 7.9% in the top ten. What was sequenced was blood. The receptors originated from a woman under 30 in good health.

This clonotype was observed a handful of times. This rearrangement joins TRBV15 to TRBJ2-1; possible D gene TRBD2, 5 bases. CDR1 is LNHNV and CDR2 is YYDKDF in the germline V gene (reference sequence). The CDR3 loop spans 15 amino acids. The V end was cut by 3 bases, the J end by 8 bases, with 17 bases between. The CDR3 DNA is TGTGCCACCAGCAGCCCAGCGGACGGTGTCTATGAGCAGTTCTTC. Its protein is CATSSPADGVYEQFF.

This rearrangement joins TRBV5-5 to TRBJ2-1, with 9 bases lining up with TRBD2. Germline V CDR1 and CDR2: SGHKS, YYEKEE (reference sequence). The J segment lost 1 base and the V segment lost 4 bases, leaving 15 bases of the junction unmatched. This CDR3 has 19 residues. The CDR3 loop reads CASSPQGLAQSWSYNEQFF. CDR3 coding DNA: TGTGCCAGCAGCCCACAGGGACTAGCACAGTCATGGTCCTACAATGAGCAGTTCTTC.

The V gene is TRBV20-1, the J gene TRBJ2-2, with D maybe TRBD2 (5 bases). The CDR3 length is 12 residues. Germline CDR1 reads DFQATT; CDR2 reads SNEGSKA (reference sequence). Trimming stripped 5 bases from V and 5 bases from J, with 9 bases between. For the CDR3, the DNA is TGCAGTGCTGGGGAGTATACCGGGGAGCTGTTTTTT. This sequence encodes CSAGEYTGELFF.

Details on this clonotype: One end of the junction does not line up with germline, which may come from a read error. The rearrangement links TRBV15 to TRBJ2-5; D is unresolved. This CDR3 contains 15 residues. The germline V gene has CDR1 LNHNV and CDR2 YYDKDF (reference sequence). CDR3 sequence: CATSGDVAAQETQYF. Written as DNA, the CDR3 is TGTGCCACCAGCGGAGATGTGGCAGCCCAAGAGACCCAGTACTTC. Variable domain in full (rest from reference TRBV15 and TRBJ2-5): DAMVIQNPRYQVTQFGKPVTLSCSQTLNHNVMYWYQQKSSQAPKLLFHYYDKDFNNEADTPDNFQSRRPNTSFCFLDIRSPGLGDTAMYLCATSGDVAAQETQYFGPGTRLLVL.

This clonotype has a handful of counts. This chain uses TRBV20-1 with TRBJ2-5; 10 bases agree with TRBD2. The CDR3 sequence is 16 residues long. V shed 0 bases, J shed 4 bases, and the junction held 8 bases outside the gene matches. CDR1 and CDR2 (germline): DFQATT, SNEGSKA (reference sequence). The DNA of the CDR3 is TGCAGTGCTAGAGACCCTCTAGCGGGAGAGGGAGAGACCCAGTACTTC. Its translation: CSARDPLAGEGETQYF.

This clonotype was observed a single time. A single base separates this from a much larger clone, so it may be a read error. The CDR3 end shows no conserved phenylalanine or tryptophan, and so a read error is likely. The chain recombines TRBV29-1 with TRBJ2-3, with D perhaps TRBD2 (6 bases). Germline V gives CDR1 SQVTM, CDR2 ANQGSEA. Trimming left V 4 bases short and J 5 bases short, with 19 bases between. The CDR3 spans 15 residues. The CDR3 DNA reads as TGCAGCGTTGGGGTTAATGGGGGGAGCGAAGATACGCAGTATTTG. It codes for CSVGVNGGSEDTQYL.

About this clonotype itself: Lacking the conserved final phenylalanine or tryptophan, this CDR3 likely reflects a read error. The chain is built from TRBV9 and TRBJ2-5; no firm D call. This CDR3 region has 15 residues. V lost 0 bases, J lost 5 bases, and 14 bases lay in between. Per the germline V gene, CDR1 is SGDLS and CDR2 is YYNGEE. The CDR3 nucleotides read TGTGCCAGCAGCGTAGGAGGAGTCCAGGTGGAGACCCAGTACTAC. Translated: CASSVGGVQVETQYY.

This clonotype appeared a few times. Written as DNA, the CDR3 is TGTGCCAGCAGCGTAGGGGAGACAGGGGTGGGCTCCTACGAGCAGTACTTC. It is translated as CASSVGETGVGSYEQYF. The J gene is TRBJ2-7, the V gene TRBV9; 8 bases fit TRBD1. The CDR3 spans 17 residues. Per germline, CDR1 SGDLS and CDR2 YYNGEE. J was trimmed by 0 bases and V by 0 bases; bases with no gene match: 8.

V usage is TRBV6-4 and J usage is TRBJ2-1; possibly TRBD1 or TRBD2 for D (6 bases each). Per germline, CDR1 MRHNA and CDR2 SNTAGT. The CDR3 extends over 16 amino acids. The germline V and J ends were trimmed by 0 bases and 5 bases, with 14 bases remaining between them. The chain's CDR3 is CASSDSGASADNEQFF. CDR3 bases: TGTGCCAGCAGTGACTCGGGGGCTAGCGCGGACAATGAGCAGTTCTTC.

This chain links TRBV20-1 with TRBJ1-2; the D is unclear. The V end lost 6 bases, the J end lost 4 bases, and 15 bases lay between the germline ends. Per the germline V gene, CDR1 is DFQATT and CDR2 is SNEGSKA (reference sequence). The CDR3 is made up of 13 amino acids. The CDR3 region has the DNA TGCAGTGCCCTAGAGGACGGAGTCTATGGCTACACCTTC. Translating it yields CSALEDGVYGYTF.

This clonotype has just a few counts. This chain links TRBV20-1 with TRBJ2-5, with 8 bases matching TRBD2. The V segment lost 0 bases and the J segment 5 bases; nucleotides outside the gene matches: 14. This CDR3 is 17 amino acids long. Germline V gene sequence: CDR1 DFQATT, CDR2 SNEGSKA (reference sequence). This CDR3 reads CSARDLSGAFNWETQYF. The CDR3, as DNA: TGCAGTGCTAGAGATCTTAGCGGGGCCTTTAACTGGGAGACCCAGTACTTC.

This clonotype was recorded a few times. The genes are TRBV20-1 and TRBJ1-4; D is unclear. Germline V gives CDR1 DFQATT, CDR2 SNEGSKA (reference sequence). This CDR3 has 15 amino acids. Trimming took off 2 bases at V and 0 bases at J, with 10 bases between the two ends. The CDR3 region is CSARTRPSTNEKLFF. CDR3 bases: TGCAGTGCTAGAACCCGGCCCTCAACTAATGAAAAACTGTTTTTT.

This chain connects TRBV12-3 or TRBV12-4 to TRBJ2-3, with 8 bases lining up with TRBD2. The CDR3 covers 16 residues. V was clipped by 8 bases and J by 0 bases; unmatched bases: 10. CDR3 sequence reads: CASGPQAGESTDTQYF. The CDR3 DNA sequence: TGTGCCAGCGGCCCCCAAGCGGGAGAAAGCACAGATACGCAGTATTTT.